This T cell receptor (beta chain) derives from a study of cytomegalovirus exposure and HLA in healthy donors. CDR3 length: 15 amino acids. Trimming pared 3 bases from V and 0 bases from J, leaving 10 bases between. Germline V gene data show CDR1 as ENHRY and CDR2 as SYGVKD. The primer mix had 60 Vbeta and 13 Jbeta primers. The table came from immunoSEQ multiplex PCR; TCRdb's copy has only in-frame clones and leaves some out. The data show 130,000 to 150,000 clones, 80% to 90% seen once. In the case of this clone: What it binds is not known.

Findings and limits, study-wide: In a later analysis, HLA-associated TCR beta chains were more clonally expanded than equally common others. From TCR beta sequences, most subjects' HLA-A and HLA-B alleles were reportedly predicted accurately.

All donors participated as healthy donors of bone marrow. This receptor was taken from a boy younger than 10 in good health and CMV-seronegative. The chain joins TRBV10-3 to TRBJ2-3; D gene ambiguous. The sample was PBMCs. CDR3 protein: CAISERRSSTDTQYF. The CDR3 region has the DNA TGTGCCATCAGTGAAAGGCGGTCTAGCACAGATACGCAGTATTTT.